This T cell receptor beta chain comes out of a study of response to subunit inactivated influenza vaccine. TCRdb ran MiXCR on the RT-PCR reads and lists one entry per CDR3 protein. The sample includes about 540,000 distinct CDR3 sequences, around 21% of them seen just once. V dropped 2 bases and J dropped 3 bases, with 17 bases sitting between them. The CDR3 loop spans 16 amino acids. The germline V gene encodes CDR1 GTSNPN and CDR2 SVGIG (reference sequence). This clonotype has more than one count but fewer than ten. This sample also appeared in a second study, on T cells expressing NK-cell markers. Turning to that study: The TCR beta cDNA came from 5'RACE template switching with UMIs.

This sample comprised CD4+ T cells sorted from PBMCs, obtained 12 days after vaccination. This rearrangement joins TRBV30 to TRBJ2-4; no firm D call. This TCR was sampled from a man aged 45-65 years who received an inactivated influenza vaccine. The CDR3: CAWSPRRILGKNIQYF. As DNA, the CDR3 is TGTGCCTGGAGTCCCAGGCGGATTCTGGGCAAAAACATTCAGTACTTC. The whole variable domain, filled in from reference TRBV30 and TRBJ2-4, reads SQTIHQWPATLVQPVGSPLSLECTVEGTSNPNLYWYRQAAGRGLQLLFYSVGIGQISSEVPQNLSASRPQDRQFILSSKKLLLSDSGFYLCAWSPRRILGKNIQYFGAGTRLSVL.